The 17 T cell receptor beta chains given below trace back to one sample, sequenced in a study of cytomegalovirus exposure and HLA in healthy donors. The PCR employed 60 Vbeta primers together with 13 Jbeta primers. Repertoires were generated with immunoSEQ multiplex PCR, while TCRdb's copy carries only in-frame clones and drops some. This sample carries under 200,000 clones, about three quarters of them seen once, and the ten largest clones take more than 13%. Sequenced input: PBMCs. The receptors stem from a man in his forties or fifties in good health and CMV-seropositive.

The chain carries TRBV28 and TRBJ2-1; 9 bases are shared with TRBD1. The CDR3 extends over 16 amino acids. V gave up 6 bases and J gave up 10 bases; unmatched junction bases: 16. CDR1 is MDHEN and CDR2 is SYDVKM in the germline V gene. For the CDR3, the DNA is TGTGCCAGCAGCCGTCACCGATGGGACAGGGTATTGGAGCAGTTCTTC. This translates into CASSRHRWDRVLEQFF.

The chain employs TRBV28 and TRBJ2-5; TRBD2 agrees at 8 bases. Germline V gives CDR1 MDHEN, CDR2 SYDVKM. CDR3 size: 14 residues. The ends lost 5 bases at V and 5 bases at J; junction bases unmatched: 7. This CDR3 reads CASSPGGGLETQYF. The CDR3, as DNA: TGTGCCAGCAGTCCCGGGGGGGGGTTGGAGACCCAGTACTTC.

This chain uses TRBV28 with TRBJ1-5, with TRBD1 matching over 8 bases. Germline CDR1 MDHEN, CDR2 SYDVKM. The CDR3 runs 15 residues. Germline trimming cut 6 bases from V and 0 bases from J; bases unmatched to any gene: 4. The CDR3 loop is CASRRDRGSNQPQHF. CDR3 sequence (DNA): TGTGCCAGCAGAAGAGACAGGGGTAGCAATCAGCCCCAGCATTTT.

The V call is TRBV2, the J call TRBJ1-2; the match to TRBD1 covers 7 bases. Germline CDR1 SNHLY, CDR2 FYNNEI. This CDR3 region has 14 residues. V lost 4 bases, J lost 6 bases, and 8 bases stayed unmatched. CDR3 protein: CASSVLTGTNGYTF. The CDR3 coding sequence is TGTGCCAGCAGTGTACTGACAGGGACGAATGGCTACACCTTC.

CDR3 bases: TGTGCCAGCAGCAAAGCTGGTGCGGGGGGCCACGGGGAGCTGTTTTTT. Residues: CASSKAGAGGHGELFF. The gene calls are TRBV21-1 and TRBJ2-2; TRBD2, the D gene given by the table, was not confirmed from the DNA. TRBV21-1 is a documented pseudogene. This CDR3 spans 16 amino acids.

The chain combines TRBV30 with TRBJ1-1, with D unclear. This CDR3 has 14 amino acids. Germline V gene sequence: CDR1 GTSNPN, CDR2 SVGIG (reference sequence). The V end was cut by 0 bases, the J end by 1 base, with 9 bases between. The CDR3 nucleotides are TGTGCCTGGAGTGTTTTGCGGAGGAACACTGAAGCTTTCTTT. This translates into CAWSVLRRNTEAFF.

The chain recombines TRBV6-1 with TRBJ1-4; a possible D gene is TRBD1 (5 bases). Germline assignment: CDR1 MNHNS and CDR2 SASEGT. The V gene lost 8 bases and the J gene lost 8 bases, with 15 bases spanning the gap. CDR3 length: 13 residues. CDR3 in DNA: TGTGCCAGCGGTGTACAGGTGGAAGAAAAACTGTTTTTT. It specifies CASGVQVEEKLFF.

The chain combines TRBV9 with TRBJ2-1, with 8 positions matching TRBD2. V lost 0 bases, J lost 2 bases, and 22 bases stayed unmatched. CDR3 length: 22 amino acids. CDR1 and CDR2 (germline): SGDLS, YYNGEE. CDR3 region: CASSVGTKAVAGGQTTYNEQFF. In DNA form, the CDR3 reads TGTGCCAGCAGCGTAGGGACTAAGGCCGTGGCGGGGGGCCAAACAACCTACAATGAGCAGTTCTTC.

This clone was picked up many times. The V call is TRBV27, the J call TRBJ1-5; 7 bases map to TRBD1. The CDR3 extends over 15 amino acids. CDR1 MNHEY and CDR2 SMNVEV come from the germline V gene (reference sequence). Trimming at V came to 5 bases and at J to 2 bases, leaving 6 bases not matched to a gene. The CDR3 loop reads CASSLSTGGNQPQHF. In DNA, the CDR3 is TGTGCCAGCAGTCTAAGCACAGGGGGCAATCAGCCCCAGCATTTT.

This rearrangement joins TRBV27 to TRBJ2-3, with TRBD1 matching over 9 bases. CDR1 and CDR2 (germline): MNHEY, SMNVEV (reference sequence). This CDR3 is built from 16 residues. Trimming removed 0 bases from V and 4 bases from J; junction bases left unmatched: 5. The CDR3 nucleotides are TGTGCCAGCAGTTTATCCCGGACAGGGGCTCCAGATACGCAGTATTTT. Its protein is CASSLSRTGAPDTQYF.

The genes are TRBV2 and TRBJ1-5; 10 bases align to TRBD1. The V gene's germline CDR1 is SNHLY and CDR2 FYNNEI. J lost 6 bases, V lost 5 bases, and 13 bases had no gene match. The CDR3 sequence is 17 residues long. This chain's CDR3 is CASSQNPGTGVGQPQHF. CDR3 bases: TGTGCCAGCAGTCAAAACCCCGGGACAGGGGTGGGTCAGCCCCAGCATTTT.

This chain joins TRBV5-5 and TRBJ1-6, with 9 bases fitting TRBD1. From germline, CDR1 is SGHKS and CDR2 YYEKEE (reference sequence). V lost 5 bases to trimming and J lost 7 bases; unmatched junction nucleotides: 1. The CDR3 is made up of 13 amino acids. In DNA, the CDR3 is TGTGCCAGCAGGGGACAGGGAAATTCACCCCTCCACTTT. Amino acids: CASRGQGNSPLHF.

The CDR3 loop is CAISGQGTQETQYF. The CDR3 DNA is TGTGCCATCAGTGGACAGGGGACCCAAGAGACCCAGTACTTC. The chain links TRBV10-3 to TRBJ2-5, with TRBD1 identical over 8 bases. V shed 4 bases, J shed 1 base, and the junction held 2 bases outside the gene matches. The CDR3 loop spans 14 amino acids. CDR1 and CDR2 (germline): ENHRY, SYGVKD.

J is TRBJ1-1 and V is TRBV15; tentatively, D is TRBD1 (5 bases). Germline CDR1 is LNHNV and CDR2 is YYDKDF (reference sequence). V was shortened by 0 bases and J by 1 base, with 18 bases between the two germline ends. This CDR3 contains 18 residues. The CDR3 region is CATSRDAFTTAKNTEAFF. The DNA of the CDR3 is TGTGCCACCAGCAGAGATGCCTTTACGACAGCTAAGAACACTGAAGCTTTCTTT.

This chain uses TRBV4-2 with TRBJ2-3, with 8 bases aligning to TRBD2. The CDR3 runs 17 residues. The trim removed 3 bases at V and 6 bases at J, leaving 14 bases unmatched. Germline V gene sequence: CDR1 LGHNA, CDR2 YNFKEQ. The CDR3 nucleotides read TGTGCCAGCAGCCACAAAGCGGGGGCCCAGCTCGGGGATACGCAGTATTTT. This sequence encodes CASSHKAGAQLGDTQYF.

The rearrangement uses TRBV9 and TRBJ2-5, with D possibly being TRBD1 (6 bases). The CDR3 has 16 residues. Deletions cut 0 bases from V and 5 bases from J, with 17 bases between. Germline V gene sequence: CDR1 SGDLS, CDR2 YYNGEE. The DNA for the CDR3 is TGTGCCAGCAGCGTAGAGGGACGGGTAAGGGGGGAGACCCAGTACTTC. This sequence encodes CASSVEGRVRGETQYF.

V gene TRBV6-6 combines with J gene TRBJ1-1; a weak D match, TRBD1 (5 bases). This CDR3 contains 13 residues. The V and J ends lost 7 bases and 5 bases respectively, with 14 bases between them. The V gene's germline CDR1 is MNHNY and CDR2 SVGAGI (reference sequence). This CDR3 reads CASTPTDATEAFF. The CDR3 DNA reads as TGTGCCAGCACTCCGACAGATGCGACTGAAGCTTTCTTT.